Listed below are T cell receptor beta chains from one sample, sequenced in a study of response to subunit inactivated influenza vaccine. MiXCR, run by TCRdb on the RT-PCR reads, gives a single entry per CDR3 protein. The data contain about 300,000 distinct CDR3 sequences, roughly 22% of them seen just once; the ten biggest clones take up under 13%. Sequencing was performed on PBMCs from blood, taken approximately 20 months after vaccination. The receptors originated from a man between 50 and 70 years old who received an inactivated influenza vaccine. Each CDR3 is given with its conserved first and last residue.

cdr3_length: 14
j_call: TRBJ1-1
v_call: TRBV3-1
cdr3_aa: CASSQVSGDTEAFF

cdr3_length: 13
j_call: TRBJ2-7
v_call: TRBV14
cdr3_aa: CASSQFGQGISYF

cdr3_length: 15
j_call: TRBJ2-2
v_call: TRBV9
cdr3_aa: CASSTRQVNTGELLF

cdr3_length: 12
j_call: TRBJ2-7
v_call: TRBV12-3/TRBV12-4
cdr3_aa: CASSLGVPEQYF

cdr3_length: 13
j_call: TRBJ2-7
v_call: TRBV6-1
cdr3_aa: CASRGQVSYEQYF

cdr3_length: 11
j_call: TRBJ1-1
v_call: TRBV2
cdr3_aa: CASSPTGRAFF

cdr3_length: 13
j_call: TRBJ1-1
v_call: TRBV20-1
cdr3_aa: CSARAAMNTEAFF

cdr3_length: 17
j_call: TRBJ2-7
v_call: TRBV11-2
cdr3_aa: CASSLPPVVAGAYEQYF

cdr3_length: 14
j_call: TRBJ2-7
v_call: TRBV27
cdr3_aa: CASSLSNRGYEQYF

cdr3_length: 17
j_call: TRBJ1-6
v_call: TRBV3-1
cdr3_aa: CASSQAFTGYGTSPLHF

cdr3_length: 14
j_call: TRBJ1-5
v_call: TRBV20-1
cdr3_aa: CSARDPNLPQPQHF

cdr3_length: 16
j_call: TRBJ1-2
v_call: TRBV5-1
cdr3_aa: CASSFAADSADYGYTF

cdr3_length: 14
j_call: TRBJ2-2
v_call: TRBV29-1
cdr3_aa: CSARDREFTGELFF

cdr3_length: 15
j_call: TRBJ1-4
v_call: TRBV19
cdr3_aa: CASSIEGTANEKLFF

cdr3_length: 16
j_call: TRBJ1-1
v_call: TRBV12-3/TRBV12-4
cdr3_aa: CASSLDGGVTNTEAFF

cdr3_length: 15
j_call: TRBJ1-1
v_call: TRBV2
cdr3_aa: CASRVHRGPNTEAFF

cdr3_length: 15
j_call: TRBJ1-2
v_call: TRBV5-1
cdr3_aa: CASSLGQGLAGGYTF

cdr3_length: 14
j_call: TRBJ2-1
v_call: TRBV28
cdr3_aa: CASSFRRSYNEQFF

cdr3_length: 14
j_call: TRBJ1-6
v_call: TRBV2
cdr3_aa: CASLGTGYNSPLHF

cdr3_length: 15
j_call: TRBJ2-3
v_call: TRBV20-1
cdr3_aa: CSARSPGTGTGLEYF

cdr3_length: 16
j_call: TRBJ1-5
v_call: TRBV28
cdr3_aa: CASSPDRRYSNQPQHF

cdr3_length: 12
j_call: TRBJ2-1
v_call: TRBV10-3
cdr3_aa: CAISETRYEQFF

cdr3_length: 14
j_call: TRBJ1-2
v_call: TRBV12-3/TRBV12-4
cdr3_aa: CASSQGAGAYGYTF

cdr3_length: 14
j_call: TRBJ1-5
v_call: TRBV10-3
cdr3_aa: CAISESAQRQAQHF

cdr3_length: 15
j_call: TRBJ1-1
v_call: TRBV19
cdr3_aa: CASSGTRGRRTEAFF

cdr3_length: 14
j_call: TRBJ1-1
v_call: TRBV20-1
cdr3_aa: CSARTSHSNTEAFF

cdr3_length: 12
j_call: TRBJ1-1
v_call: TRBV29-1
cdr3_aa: CSVLGGNTEAFF

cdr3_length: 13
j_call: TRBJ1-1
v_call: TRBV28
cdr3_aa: CASSPPAVTEAFF

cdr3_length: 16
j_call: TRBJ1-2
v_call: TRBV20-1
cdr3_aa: CSARDRDRGAGYGYTF

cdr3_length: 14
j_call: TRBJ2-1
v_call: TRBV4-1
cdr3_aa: CASSWAIGAYEQFF

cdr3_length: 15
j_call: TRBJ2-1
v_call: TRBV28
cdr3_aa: CASQAGTGAENEQFF

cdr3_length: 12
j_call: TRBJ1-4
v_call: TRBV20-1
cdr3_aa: CSARVGYEKLFF

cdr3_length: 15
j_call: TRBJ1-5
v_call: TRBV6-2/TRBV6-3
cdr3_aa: CASSAFDSSNQPQHF

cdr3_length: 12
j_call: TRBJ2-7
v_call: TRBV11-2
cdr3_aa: CASRLDGSRQYF

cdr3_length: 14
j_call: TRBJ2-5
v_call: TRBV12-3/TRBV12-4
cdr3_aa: CASGGDVRVETQYF

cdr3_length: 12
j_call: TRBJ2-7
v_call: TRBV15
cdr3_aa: CATSRDHDEQYF

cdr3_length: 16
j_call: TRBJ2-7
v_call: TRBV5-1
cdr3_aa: CASSLRTGGFSYEQYF

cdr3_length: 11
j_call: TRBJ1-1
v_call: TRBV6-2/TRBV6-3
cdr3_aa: CASSNAGEAFF